One and the same sample provided the 4 T cell receptor beta chains below, sequenced in a study of blood T cell repertoires in COVID-19. Method: immunoSEQ multiplex PCR; TCRdb's copy keeps in-frame clones and lacks some. The sample carries about 320,000 clones, roughly 87% recorded once. The sequencing sample was made of PBMCs or T cells enriched from blood (not recorded which). These receptors all come from a woman aged 18-29 years who had recovered from COVID-19.

The CDR3 loop reads CSPKGAQPHF. CDR3 in DNA: TGCAGCCCTAAAGGGGCCCAGCCCCACTTT. The V call is TRBV20-1, the J call TRBJ1-6, with D possibly being TRBD1 (5 bases). CDR3 length equals 10 residues. From germline, CDR1 is DFQATT and CDR2 SNEGSKA (reference sequence).

The gene calls are TRBV5-4 and TRBJ2-2, with a tentative D call TRBD2 (5 bases). V lost 3 bases and J 7 bases, leaving 25 bases between the germline ends. The CDR3 length is 18 residues. Germline values: CDR1 SGHNT, CDR2 YYREEE (reference sequence). DNA for the CDR3: TGTGCCAGCAGCTCCCTCCCCCCCTCCTCACTAGTCAGCGGGGAGCTGTTTTTT. Encoded protein: CASSSLPPSSLVSGELFF.

The J gene is TRBJ2-3, the V gene TRBV3-1 (or the pseudogene TRBV3-2), with TRBD1 as a possible D gene (6 bases). Germline CDR1 LGHDT, CDR2 YNNKEL (reference sequence). Trimming removed 1 base from V and 9 bases from J, with 14 bases in between. The CDR3 runs to 14 residues. In DNA form, the CDR3 reads TGTGCCAGCAGCCAAGGGGGGCCCTTGGGGACGCAGTATTTT. As protein: CASSQGGPLGTQYF.

V usage is TRBV7-9 and J usage is TRBJ1-5; 8 bases line up with TRBD1. The trim removed 5 bases at V and 6 bases at J, leaving 9 bases unmatched. This CDR3 comprises 15 residues. Germline V lookup: CDR1 SEHNR, CDR2 FQNEAQ (reference sequence). CDR3 sequence: CASSPTGGERQPQHF. CDR3 DNA sequence: TGTGCCAGCAGCCCTACAGGGGGGGAACGTCAGCCCCAGCATTTT. The variable domain in full, with the rest retrieved from reference TRBV7-9 and TRBJ1-5, is DTGVSQNPRHKITKRGQNVTFRCDPISEHNRLYWYRQTLGQGPEFLTYFQNEAQLEKSRLLSDRFSAERPKGSFSTLEIQRTEQGDSAMYLCASSPTGGERQPQHFGDGTRLSIL.